The next 5 T cell receptor beta chains were all read from a single sample in a study of cytotoxic CD8 clonotypes in ibrutinib-treated CLL. Measured with immunoSEQ multiplex PCR; TCRdb has only the in-frame clones, and not every one. Found here are about 68,000 clones, around 68% of them singletons; the top ten hold more than 4.5%. This material consisted of PBMCs, taken after 12 months of ibrutinib treatment. These receptors all come from a human donor with chronic lymphocytic leukemia.

Concerning this clone: Mismatch with germline at one junction end may stem from a read error. The chain couples TRBV11-2 to TRBJ1-2, with D possibly matching TRBD1 (6 bases). The CDR3 totals 12 residues. Germline CDR1 is SGHAT and CDR2 is FQNNGV. In DNA form, the CDR3 reads TGTGCCAGCAGCTTGGGGGCGCGAGTGGGGTCCTTC. Encoded protein: CASSLGARVGSF.

The V call is TRBV9, the J call TRBJ1-1, with a tentative D call TRBD1 (5 bases). Germline assignment: CDR1 SGDLS and CDR2 YYNGEE. The CDR3 runs 13 residues. The V end lost 2 bases, the J end lost 5 bases, and 10 bases lay between the germline ends. CDR3 residues: CASSVHRGTEAFF. The CDR3 DNA reads TGTGCCAGCAGCGTTCACCGGGGGACTGAAGCTTTCTTT.

This chain links TRBV5-4 with TRBJ2-7; no definite D call. Germline V CDR1 and CDR2: SGHNT, YYREEE (reference sequence). The CDR3 loop spans 12 amino acids. The V gene lost 2 bases and the J gene lost 4 bases, with 7 bases spanning the gap. The CDR3 loop is CASSFSGYEQYF. CDR3 bases: TGTGCCAGCAGCTTTTCCGGGTACGAGCAGTACTTC.

The V call is TRBV7-9, the J call TRBJ2-7; D unresolved. CDR1 is SEHNR, CDR2 FQNEAQ, per germline (reference sequence). This CDR3 spans 12 amino acids. V was shortened by 1 base and J by 4 bases, with 5 bases between the two germline ends. CDR3: CASSLEAYEQYF. Here the CDR3 DNA reads TGTGCCAGCAGCTTAGAGGCTTACGAGCAGTACTTC. Combining the CDR3 with reference TRBV7-9 and TRBJ2-7 gives the whole variable domain DTGVSQNPRHKITKRGQNVTFRCDPISEHNRLYWYRQTLGQGPEFLTYFQNEAQLEKSRLLSDRFSAERPKGSFSTLEIQRTEQGDSAMYLCASSLEAYEQYFGPGTRLTVT.

This clone came up once. The V gene is TRBV18, the J gene TRBJ2-7; unclear D gene. V lost 0 bases to trimming and J lost 5 bases, with 11 bases between them. This CDR3 contains 14 residues. Germline CDR1 and CDR2: KGHSH and LQKENI. The CDR3 region is CASSPPNLQDEQYF. CDR3 in DNA: TGTGCCAGCTCACCACCGAACCTCCAGGACGAGCAGTACTTC.